The present T cell receptor (beta chain) was sequenced within a study of PD-1 blockade in classical Hodgkin lymphoma. Study details: Every 2 weeks, patients got 3 mg/kg intravenous nivolumab. Study conclusions and caveats: Compared with baseline, CD4+ but not CD8+ TCR diversity had risen significantly by C4D1.

All patients experienced relapse after autologous stem cell transplantation, and brentuximab vedotin exposure was variable. Magnetic negative selection served to purify CD4+ T cells out of PBMCs that had been thawed. Profiled with immunoSEQ multiplex PCR; TCRdb holds only in-frame clones, not every one. The sample consists of thousands of clones, 70% to 80% of them appearing once. This CDR3 has 16 amino acids. Germline V lookup: CDR1 SGHRS, CDR2 YFSETQ. V shed 0 bases and J 4 bases; nucleotides not matched to a gene: 7. This clone was found once. What it binds is not known. The chain has TRBV5-1 and TRBJ2-5; TRBD1 aligns across 9 bases. This receptor was taken from a human donor with classical Hodgkin lymphoma. The sequenced sample was CD4+ T cells from blood, obtained at baseline. The CDR3: CASSLGGTGRRETQYF. CDR3 DNA: TGCGCCAGCAGCTTGGGAGGGACAGGGAGAAGAGAGACCCAGTACTTC.